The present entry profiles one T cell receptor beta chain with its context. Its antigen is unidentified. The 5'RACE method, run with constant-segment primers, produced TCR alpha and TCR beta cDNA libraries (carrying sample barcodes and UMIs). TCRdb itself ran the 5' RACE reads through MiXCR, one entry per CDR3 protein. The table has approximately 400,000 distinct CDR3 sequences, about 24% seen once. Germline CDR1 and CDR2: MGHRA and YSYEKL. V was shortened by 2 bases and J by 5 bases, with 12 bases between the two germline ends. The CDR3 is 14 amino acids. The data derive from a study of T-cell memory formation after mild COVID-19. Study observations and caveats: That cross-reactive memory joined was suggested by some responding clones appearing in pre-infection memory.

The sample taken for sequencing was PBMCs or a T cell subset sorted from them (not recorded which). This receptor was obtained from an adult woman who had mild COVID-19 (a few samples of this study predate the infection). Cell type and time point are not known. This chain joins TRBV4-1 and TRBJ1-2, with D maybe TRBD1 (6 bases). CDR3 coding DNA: TGCGCCAGCAGCCAACCCGGACAGCTATATGGCTACACCTTC. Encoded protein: CASSQPGQLYGYTF.